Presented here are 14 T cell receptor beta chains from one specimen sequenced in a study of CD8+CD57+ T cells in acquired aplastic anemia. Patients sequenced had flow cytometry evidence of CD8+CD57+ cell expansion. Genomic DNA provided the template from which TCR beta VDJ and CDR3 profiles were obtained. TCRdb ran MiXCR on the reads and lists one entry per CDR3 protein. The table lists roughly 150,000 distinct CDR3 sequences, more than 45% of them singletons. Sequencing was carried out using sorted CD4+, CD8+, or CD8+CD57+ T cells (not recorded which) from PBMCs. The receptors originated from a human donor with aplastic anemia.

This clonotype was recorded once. The CDR3 reads CASSSGDTGDHQPQHF. DNA of the CDR3: TGCGCCAGCAGCTCCGGGGACACGGGGGATCATCAGCCCCAGCATTTT. V usage is TRBV5-1 and J usage is TRBJ1-5; D is perhaps TRBD1 (6 bases). CDR1 SGHRS and CDR2 YFSETQ come from the germline V gene. V gave up 3 bases and J gave up 5 bases, with 18 bases separating them. This CDR3 contains 16 residues.

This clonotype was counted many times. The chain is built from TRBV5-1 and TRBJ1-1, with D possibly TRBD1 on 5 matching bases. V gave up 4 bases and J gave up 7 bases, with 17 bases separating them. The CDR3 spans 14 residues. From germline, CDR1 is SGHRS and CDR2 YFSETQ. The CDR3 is CASSPYLDRIEAFF. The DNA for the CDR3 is TGCGCCAGCAGCCCCTATCTAGACAGAATTGAAGCTTTCTTT.

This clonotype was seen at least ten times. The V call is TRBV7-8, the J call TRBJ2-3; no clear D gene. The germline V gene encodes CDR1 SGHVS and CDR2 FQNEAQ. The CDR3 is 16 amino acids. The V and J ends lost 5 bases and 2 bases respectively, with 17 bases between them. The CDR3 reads CASSTGTGLATDTQYF. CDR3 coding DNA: TGTGCCAGCAGCACTGGCACTGGGCTGGCCACAGATACGCAGTATTTT.

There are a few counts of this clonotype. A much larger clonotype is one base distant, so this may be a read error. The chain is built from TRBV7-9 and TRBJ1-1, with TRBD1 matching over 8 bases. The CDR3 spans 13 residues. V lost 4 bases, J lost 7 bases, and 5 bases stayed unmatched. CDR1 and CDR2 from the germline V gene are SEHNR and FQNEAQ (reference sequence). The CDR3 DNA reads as TGTGCCAGCAGCTCAGCAGGGGGCGTTGAAGCTTTCTTT. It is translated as CASSSAGGVEAFF.

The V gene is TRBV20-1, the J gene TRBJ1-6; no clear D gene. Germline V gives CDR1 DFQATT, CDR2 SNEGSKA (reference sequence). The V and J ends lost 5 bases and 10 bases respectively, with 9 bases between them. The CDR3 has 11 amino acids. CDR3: CSAGVLSPLHF. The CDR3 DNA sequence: TGCAGTGCTGGGGTTCTCTCACCCCTCCACTTT.

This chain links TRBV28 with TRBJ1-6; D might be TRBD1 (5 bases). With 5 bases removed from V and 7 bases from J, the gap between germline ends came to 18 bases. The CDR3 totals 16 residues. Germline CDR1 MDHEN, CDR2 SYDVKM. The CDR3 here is CASSSGGQGSNSPLHF. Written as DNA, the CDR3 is TGTGCCAGCAGTAGCGGAGGGCAGGGAAGCAATTCACCCCTCCACTTT.

The CDR3 sequence is CSARARQGVTEAFF. CDR3 bases: TGCAGTGCTAGGGCAAGACAGGGCGTCACTGAAGCTTTCTTT. This chain connects TRBV20-1 to TRBJ1-1, with 7 bases aligning to TRBD1. Germline V gives CDR1 DFQATT, CDR2 SNEGSKA (reference sequence). The trim removed 3 bases at V and 4 bases at J, leaving 8 bases unmatched. The CDR3 totals 14 residues.

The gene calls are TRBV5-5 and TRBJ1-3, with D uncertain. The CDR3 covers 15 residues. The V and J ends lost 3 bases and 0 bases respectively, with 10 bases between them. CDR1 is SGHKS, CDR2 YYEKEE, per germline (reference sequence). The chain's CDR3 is CASSWEESSGNTIYF. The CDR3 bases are TGTGCCAGCAGCTGGGAGGAGAGCTCTGGAAACACCATATATTTT.

CDR3 nucleotides: TGCAGTGCTCGGACAGGATATACCTACGAGCAGTACTTC. It translates to CSARTGYTYEQYF. The chain employs TRBV20-1 and TRBJ2-7, with TRBD1 matching over 7 bases. The germline V gene encodes CDR1 DFQATT and CDR2 SNEGSKA (reference sequence). The CDR3 is 13 amino acids. V gave up 5 bases and J gave up 2 bases; unmatched junction bases: 6.

CDR3 DNA sequence: TGCAGTGCTAGAGTATACTATGGCTACACCTTC. As protein: CSARVYYGYTF. The chain carries TRBV20-1 and TRBJ1-2; D gene uncertain. Trimming took 1 base from V and 3 from J, leaving 3 bases between them. Germline V lookup: CDR1 DFQATT, CDR2 SNEGSKA (reference sequence). The CDR3 contains 11 residues.

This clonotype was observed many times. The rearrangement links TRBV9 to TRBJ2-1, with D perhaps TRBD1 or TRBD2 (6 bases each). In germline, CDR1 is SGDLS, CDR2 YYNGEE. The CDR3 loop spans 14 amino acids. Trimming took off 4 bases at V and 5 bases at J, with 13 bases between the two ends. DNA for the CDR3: TGTGCCAGCAGCCTACGGGGGCTCGACAATGAGCAGTTCTTC. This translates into CASSLRGLDNEQFF.

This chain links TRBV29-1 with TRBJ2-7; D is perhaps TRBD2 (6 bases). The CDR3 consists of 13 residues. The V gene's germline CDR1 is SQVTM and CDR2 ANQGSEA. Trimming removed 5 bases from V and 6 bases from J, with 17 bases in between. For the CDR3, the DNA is TGCAGCGTTCTGGGAGGACCCGCGGCCGAGCAGTACTTC. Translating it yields CSVLGGPAAEQYF.

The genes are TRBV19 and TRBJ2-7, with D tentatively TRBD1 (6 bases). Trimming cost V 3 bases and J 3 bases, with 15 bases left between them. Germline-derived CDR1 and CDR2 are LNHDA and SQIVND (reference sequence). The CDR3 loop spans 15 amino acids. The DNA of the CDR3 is TGTGCCAGTAGTATGGATTATTCCAGGGGCTACGAGCAGTACTTC. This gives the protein CASSMDYSRGYEQYF.

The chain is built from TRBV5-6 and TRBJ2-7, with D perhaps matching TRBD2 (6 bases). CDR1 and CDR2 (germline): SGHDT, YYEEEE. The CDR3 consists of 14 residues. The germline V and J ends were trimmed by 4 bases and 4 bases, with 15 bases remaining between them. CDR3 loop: CASSLTLAQYEQYF. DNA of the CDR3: TGTGCCAGCAGCCTTACTCTAGCGCAATACGAGCAGTACTTC.